The 20 T cell receptor beta chains given below trace back to one sample, sequenced in a study of CD8 T cells in Susac syndrome. 0.5 to 1 ug RNA was reverse transcribed with random hexamers. TCRdb re-called the immunoSEQ multiplex PCR reads with MiXCR, one entry per CDR3 protein. The data contain fewer than 85,000 distinct CDR3 sequences, less than 95% of them seen just once; the ten biggest clones take up roughly 0.4%. Sequenced material: CD8+ T cells from PBMCs. These receptor sequences come from a human donor with multiple sclerosis.

V and J are TRBV12-3 or TRBV12-4 and TRBJ1-2, with a weak D call TRBD1 (5 bases). The CDR3 length is 15 residues. V lost 3 bases and J lost 0, with 11 bases in between. CDR3 sequence: CASSFRGEANYGYTF. The CDR3 DNA follows: TGTGCCAGCAGTTTCCGGGGGGAGGCTAACTATGGCTACACCTTC.

The chain carries TRBV12-3 or TRBV12-4 and TRBJ2-7; possible D gene TRBD2, 5 bases. Trimming pared 5 bases from V and 7 bases from J, leaving 12 bases between. CDR3 length: 12 amino acids. The CDR3 sequence: CASSVLGDEQYF. The CDR3 coding sequence is TGTGCCAGCAGTGTCCTCGGGGATGAGCAGTACTTC.

The V gene is TRBV15, the J gene TRBJ2-2; TRBD2 matches at 11 bases. The V gene's germline CDR1 is LNHNV and CDR2 YYDKDF (reference sequence). The V gene end was trimmed by 4 bases and the J gene end by 3 bases; junction bases not matched to a gene: 10. The CDR3 is 18 amino acids. CDR3 bases: TGTGCCACCAGCACGACAATTAGGACTAGCGGGTACACCGGGGAGCTGTTTTTT. Its protein is CATSTTIRTSGYTGELFF.

V and J are TRBV29-1 and TRBJ2-7; D not resolved. Trimming took 3 bases from V and 3 from J, leaving 12 bases between them. The CDR3 runs to 13 residues. Germline V CDR1 and CDR2: SQVTM, ANQGSEA. The CDR3 DNA is TGCAGCGTTGATTCGGCAGGAAACTACGAGCAGTACTTC. It yields the protein CSVDSAGNYEQYF.

The rearrangement uses TRBV5-1 and TRBJ1-1; no clear D. CDR1 is SGHRS, CDR2 YFSETQ, per germline. The CDR3 runs 14 residues. V was pared by 0 bases and J by 1 base, with 7 bases between. The CDR3 region is CASSLAAANTEAFF. For the CDR3, the DNA is TGCGCCAGCAGCTTGGCCGCAGCGAACACTGAAGCTTTCTTT.

The gene calls are TRBV5-4 and TRBJ1-2; maybe TRBD1 (5 bases). V shed 5 bases and J shed 2 bases, with 16 bases lying between them. Per germline, CDR1 SGHNT and CDR2 YYREEE (reference sequence). The CDR3 loop spans 15 amino acids. The CDR3 DNA reads as TGTGCCAGCAGTGTGGGGGACGAGATCAACTATGGCTACACCTTC. Amino acids: CASSVGDEINYGYTF.

The chain joins TRBV5-6 to TRBJ1-1, with TRBD1 matching 7 bases. Germline V gene data show CDR1 as SGHDT and CDR2 as YYEEEE. This CDR3 spans 14 amino acids. With V trimmed by 4 bases and J by 5 bases, 8 bases remained unmatched. CDR3 bases: TGTGCCAGCAGCACCCGACAGGGACGGACTGAAGCTTTCTTT. It codes for CASSTRQGRTEAFF.

This chain connects TRBV7-9 to TRBJ2-7; TRBD1 might be the D (6 bases). This CDR3 is 15 amino acids long. Germline values: CDR1 SEHNR, CDR2 FQNEAQ (reference sequence). V was shortened by 6 bases and J by 1 base, with 16 bases between the two germline ends. The CDR3 nucleotides are TGTGCCAGCAGTTCCCCGGGACAAGCTTCCTACGAGCAGTACTTC. This codes for CASSSPGQASYEQYF.

This clonotype appeared a single time. V is TRBV3-1 and J is TRBJ2-1; D possibly corresponds to TRBD2 (6 bases). The CDR3 contains 15 residues. Trimming shortened V by 3 bases and J by 5 bases, and 14 bases separated the two germline ends. Germline CDR1 is LGHDT and CDR2 is YNNKEL (reference sequence). The CDR3 region has the DNA TGTGCCAGCAGCCAGGACCGAGGAGGGAACAATGAGCAGTTCTTC. Protein sequence: CASSQDRGGNNEQFF.

This sequence joins TRBV4-1 and TRBJ2-5, with 9 bases aligning to TRBD2. This CDR3 has 16 residues. V lost 3 bases to trimming and J lost 3 bases; unmatched junction nucleotides: 8. Germline CDR1 MGHRA, CDR2 YSYEKL. DNA for the CDR3: TGCGCCAGCAGCCACCCCGCGTCTAGCGGGGAAGAGACCCAGTACTTC. This encodes CASSHPASSGEETQYF.

The chain couples TRBV7-2 to TRBJ1-1; 9 bases match TRBD1. The ends lost 2 bases at V and 1 base at J; junction bases unmatched: 2. The CDR3 extends over 15 amino acids. The V gene's germline CDR1 is SGHTA and CDR2 FQGNSA. The CDR3 here is CASSLSGQGNTEAFF. The CDR3 DNA is TGTGCCAGCAGCTTATCGGGACAGGGGAACACTGAAGCTTTCTTT.

This clonotype has a handful of counts. J is TRBJ2-7 and V is TRBV29-1; D uncertain. The CDR3 is 10 amino acids. V gave up 5 bases and J gave up 2 bases, with 4 bases separating them. Germline CDR1 and CDR2: SQVTM and ANQGSEA. CDR3 nucleotides: TGCAGCGTTTTGACCTACGAGCAGTACTTC. Its translation: CSVLTYEQYF.

The V gene is TRBV12-5, the J gene TRBJ2-1; 9 bases line up with TRBD2. Trimming at V came to 5 bases and at J to 2 bases, leaving 7 bases not matched to a gene. The CDR3 consists of 16 residues. The germline CDR1 and CDR2 sequences are LGHNT and FRNRAP. The DNA for the CDR3 is TGTGCTAGTGGTGGAAGCGGGAGGATCGCCTACAATGAGCAGTTCTTC. It encodes CASGGSGRIAYNEQFF.

The CDR3 is CASSVGSSMTGELFF. CDR3 in DNA: TGTGCCAGCAGCGTAGGATCCTCTATGACCGGGGAGCTGTTTTTT. This sequence joins TRBV9 and TRBJ2-2, with D unresolved. Germline lookup yields CDR1 SGDLS and CDR2 YYNGEE. Between the trimmed V and J ends, which lost 0 bases and 5 bases, there was a span of 11 bases. This CDR3 has 15 residues.

The chain has TRBV7-9 and TRBJ1-2; D not certain. Trimming took off 6 bases at V and 8 bases at J, with 19 bases between the two ends. Germline loops: CDR1 SEHNR, CDR2 FQNEAQ (reference sequence). This CDR3 is built from 14 residues. CDR3 region: CASSYVQDLWGYTF. The CDR3, as DNA: TGTGCCAGCAGTTACGTGCAGGACCTTTGGGGCTACACCTTC.

A few counts support this clonotype. The rearrangement joins TRBV7-2 to TRBJ2-7, with D possibly TRBD2 on 5 matching bases. This CDR3 has 14 residues. The germline CDR1 and CDR2 sequences are SGHTA and FQGNSA. V was trimmed by 7 bases and J by 3 bases, leaving 16 bases between them. CDR3 loop: CASTPEVGIYEQYF. The DNA of the CDR3 is TGTGCCAGCACCCCTGAGGTCGGGATCTACGAGCAGTACTTC.

V and J are TRBV6-5 and TRBJ2-7; 7 nucleotides line up with TRBD2. The V gene's germline CDR1 is MNHEY and CDR2 SVGAGI. The CDR3 runs to 15 residues. The trim removed 6 bases at V and 2 bases at J, leaving 10 bases unmatched. CDR3 coding DNA: TGTGCCAGCAGCCCCCCTAGCGGTAGGGCCTACGAGCAGTACTTC. It specifies CASSPPSGRAYEQYF.

This clonotype appeared a single time. The chain recombines TRBV11-2 with TRBJ2-1; TRBD2 agrees at 11 bases. Germline V gene data show CDR1 as SGHAT and CDR2 as FQNNGV. The CDR3 has 15 residues. V was pared by 1 base and J by 7 bases, with 3 bases of the junction left unmatched. CDR3 sequence reads: CASSLATSGGNEQFF. The CDR3 nucleotides read TGTGCCAGCAGCTTAGCCACTAGCGGGGGAAATGAGCAGTTCTTC.

The chain recombines TRBV7-3 with TRBJ1-1; no reliable D call. Trimming shortened V by 1 base and J by 7 bases, and 10 bases separated the two germline ends. The length of the CDR3 is 13 residues. From germline, CDR1 is SGHTA and CDR2 FQGTGA. The CDR3 sequence: CASSLNAGIEAFF. The DNA of the CDR3 is TGTGCCAGCAGCTTAAACGCGGGGATTGAAGCTTTCTTT.

This chain links TRBV11-2 with TRBJ2-1, with 10 bases identical to TRBD2. The CDR3 loop spans 19 amino acids. V gave up 2 bases and J gave up 0 bases; unmatched junction bases: 10. CDR1 SGHAT and CDR2 FQNNGV come from the germline V gene. In DNA, the CDR3 is TGTGCCAGCAGCTTACCAGGACTAGCGGAAGTAGGCTCCTACAATGAGCAGTTCTTC. Translation gives CASSLPGLAEVGSYNEQFF. Combining the CDR3 with reference TRBV11-2 and TRBJ2-1 gives the whole variable domain EAGVAQSPRYKIIEKRQSVAFWCNPISGHATLYWYQQILGQGPKLLIQFQNNGVVDDSQLPKDRFSAERLKGVDSTLKIQPAKLEDSAVYLCASSLPGLAEVGSYNEQFFGPGTRLTVL.